This T cell receptor (beta chain) was retrieved from a study of pediatric ulcerative colitis. Findings of the study overall: Repertoires came from total lymphocyte DNA, not specific subsets.

The V gene's germline CDR1 is SGHVS and CDR2 FQNEAQ. The J segment lost 7 bases and the V segment lost 5 bases, leaving 8 bases of the junction unmatched. This CDR3 is 15 amino acids long. About this clone itself: No antigen is known for it.

The survey-level immunoSEQ assay was used. This table comes from immunoSEQ multiplex PCR, and its TCRdb copy is limited to in-frame clones, with some not included. The table records about 36,000 clones, roughly 80% of them present only once. The chain joins TRBV7-8 to TRBJ2-1, with 10 bases matching TRBD2. The specimen sequenced was blood. The receptor was isolated from a girl aged 10 to 17 with moderate ulcerative colitis. CDR3 amino acids: CASSAGTSDSNEQFF. In DNA, the CDR3 is TGTGCCAGCAGCGCCGGGACTAGCGACAGTAATGAGCAGTTCTTC.